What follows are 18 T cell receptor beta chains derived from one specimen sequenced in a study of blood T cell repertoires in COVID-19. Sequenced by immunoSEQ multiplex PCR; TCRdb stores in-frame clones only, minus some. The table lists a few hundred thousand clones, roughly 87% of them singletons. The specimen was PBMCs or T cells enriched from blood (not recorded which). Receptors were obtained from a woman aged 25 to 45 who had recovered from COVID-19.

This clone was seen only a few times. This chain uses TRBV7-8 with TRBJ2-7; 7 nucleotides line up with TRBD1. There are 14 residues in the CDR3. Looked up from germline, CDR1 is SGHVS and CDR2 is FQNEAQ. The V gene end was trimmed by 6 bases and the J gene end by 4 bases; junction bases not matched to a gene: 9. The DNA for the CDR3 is TGTGCCAGCAGTCCACAGACAGGGTGGTACGAGCAGTACTTC. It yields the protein CASSPQTGWYEQYF.

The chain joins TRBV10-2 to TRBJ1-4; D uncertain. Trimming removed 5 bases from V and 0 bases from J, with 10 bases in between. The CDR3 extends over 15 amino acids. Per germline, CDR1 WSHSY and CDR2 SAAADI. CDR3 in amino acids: CASSRYSATNEKLFF. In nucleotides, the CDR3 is TGCGCCAGCAGTAGATACTCGGCAACTAATGAAAAACTGTTTTTT.

CDR3 in amino acids: CASSLGQSYEQYF. The CDR3 DNA reads TGTGCCAGCAGCTTGGGACAGTCCTACGAGCAGTACTTC. This chain connects TRBV11-2 to TRBJ2-7; TRBD1 agrees at 7 bases. The V and J ends lost 3 bases and 1 base, in that order; junction bases with no gene match: 0. Germline CDR1 is SGHAT and CDR2 is FQNNGV. This CDR3 is 13 amino acids long.

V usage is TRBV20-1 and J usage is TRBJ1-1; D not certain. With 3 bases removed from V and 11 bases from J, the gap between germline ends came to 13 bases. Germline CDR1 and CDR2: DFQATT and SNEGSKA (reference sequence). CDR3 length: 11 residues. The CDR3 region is CSARLEGGAFF. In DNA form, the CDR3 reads TGCAGTGCTAGGCTCGAGGGAGGGGCTTTCTTT.

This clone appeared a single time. The CDR3 DNA follows: TGTGCCAGCCGGGACAGGGCCCCCGGGACCCAGTACTTC. It codes for CASRDRAPGTQYF. V gene TRBV2 combines with J gene TRBJ2-5; 9 nucleotides line up with TRBD1. This CDR3 spans 13 amino acids. The V and J ends lost 8 bases and 7 bases, in that order; junction bases with no gene match: 8. Germline CDR1 and CDR2: SNHLY and FYNNEI.

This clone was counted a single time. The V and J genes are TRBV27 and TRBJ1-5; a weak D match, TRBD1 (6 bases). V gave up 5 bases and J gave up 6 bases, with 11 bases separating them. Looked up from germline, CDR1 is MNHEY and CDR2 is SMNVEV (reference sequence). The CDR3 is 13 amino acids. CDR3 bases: TGTGCCAGCAGTATCCGAGGGGGTCAGCCCCAGCATTTT. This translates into CASSIRGGQPQHF.

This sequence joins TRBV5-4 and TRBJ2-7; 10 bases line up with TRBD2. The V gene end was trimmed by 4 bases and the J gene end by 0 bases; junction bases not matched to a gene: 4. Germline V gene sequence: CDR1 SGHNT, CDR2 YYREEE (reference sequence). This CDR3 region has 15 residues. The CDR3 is CASSPSGGRSYEQYF. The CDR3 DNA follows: TGTGCCAGCAGCCCTAGCGGGGGCCGCTCCTACGAGCAGTACTTC.

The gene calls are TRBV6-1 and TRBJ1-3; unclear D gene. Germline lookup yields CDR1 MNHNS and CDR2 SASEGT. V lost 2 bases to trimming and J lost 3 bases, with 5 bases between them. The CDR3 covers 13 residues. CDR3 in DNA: TGTGCCAGCAGTGAATCCCGTGGAAACACCATATATTTT. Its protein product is CASSESRGNTIYF.

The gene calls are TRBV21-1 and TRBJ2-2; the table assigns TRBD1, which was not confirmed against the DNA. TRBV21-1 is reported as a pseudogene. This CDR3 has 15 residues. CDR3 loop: CASSPRTGAAGELFF. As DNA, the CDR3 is TGTGCCAGCAGCCCTCGGACAGGGGCGGCCGGGGAGCTGTTTTTT.

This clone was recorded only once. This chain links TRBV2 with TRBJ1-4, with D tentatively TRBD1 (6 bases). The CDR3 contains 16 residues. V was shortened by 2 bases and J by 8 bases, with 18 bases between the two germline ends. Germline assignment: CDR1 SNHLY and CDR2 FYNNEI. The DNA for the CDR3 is TGTGCCAGCAGTGAATCGTTTGGGGGCTTTTTAGAAAAACTGTTTTTT. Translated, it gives CASSESFGGFLEKLFF. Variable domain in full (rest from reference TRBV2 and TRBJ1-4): EPEVTQTPSHQVTQMGQEVILRCVPISNHLYFYWYRQILGQKVEFLVSFYNNEISEKSEIFDDQFSVERPDGSNFTLKIRSTKLEDSAMYFCASSESFGGFLEKLFFGSGTQLSVL.

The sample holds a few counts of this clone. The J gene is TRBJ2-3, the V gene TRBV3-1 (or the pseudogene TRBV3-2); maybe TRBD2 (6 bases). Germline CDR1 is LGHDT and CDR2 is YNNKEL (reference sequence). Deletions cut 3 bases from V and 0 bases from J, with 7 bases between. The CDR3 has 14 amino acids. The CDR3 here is CASSHAGSTDTQYF. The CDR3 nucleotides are TGTGCCAGCAGCCACGCGGGGAGCACAGATACGCAGTATTTT.

DNA of the CDR3: TGTGCCAGCAGCTTTGAGTCGGGGCAGGGGGCTCGCGAGCAGTACTTC. Amino acid sequence: CASSFESGQGAREQYF. J is TRBJ2-7 and V is TRBV5-6, with 8 bases identical to TRBD1. CDR1 and CDR2 (germline): SGHDT, YYEEEE. The CDR3 totals 16 residues. Trimming at V came to 2 bases and at J to 6 bases, leaving 13 bases not matched to a gene.

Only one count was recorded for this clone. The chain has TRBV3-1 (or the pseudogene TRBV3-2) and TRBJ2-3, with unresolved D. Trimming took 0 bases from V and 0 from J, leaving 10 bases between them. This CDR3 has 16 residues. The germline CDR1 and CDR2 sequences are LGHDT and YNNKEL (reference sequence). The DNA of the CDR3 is TGTGCCAGCAGCCAAGATCCTCAAACAAGCACAGATACGCAGTATTTT. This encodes CASSQDPQTSTDTQYF.

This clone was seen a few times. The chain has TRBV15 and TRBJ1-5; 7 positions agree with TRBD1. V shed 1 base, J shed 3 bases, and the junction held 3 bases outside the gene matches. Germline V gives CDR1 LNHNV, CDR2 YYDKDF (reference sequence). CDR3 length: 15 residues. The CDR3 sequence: CATSRGTGDNQPQHF. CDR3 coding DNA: TGTGCCACCAGCAGAGGAACAGGGGACAATCAGCCCCAGCATTTT.

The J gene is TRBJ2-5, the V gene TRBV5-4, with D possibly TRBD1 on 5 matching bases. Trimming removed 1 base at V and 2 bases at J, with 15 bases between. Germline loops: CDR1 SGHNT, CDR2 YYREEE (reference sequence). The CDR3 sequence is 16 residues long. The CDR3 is CASSLRREAGQETQYF. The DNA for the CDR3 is TGTGCCAGCAGCTTGAGAAGGGAAGCAGGGCAAGAGACCCAGTACTTC.

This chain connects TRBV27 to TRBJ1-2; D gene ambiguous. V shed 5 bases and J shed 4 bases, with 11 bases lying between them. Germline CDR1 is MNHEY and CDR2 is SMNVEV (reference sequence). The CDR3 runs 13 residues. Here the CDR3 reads CASSPQTGYGYTF. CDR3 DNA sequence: TGTGCCAGCAGTCCCCAAACCGGCTATGGCTACACCTTC.

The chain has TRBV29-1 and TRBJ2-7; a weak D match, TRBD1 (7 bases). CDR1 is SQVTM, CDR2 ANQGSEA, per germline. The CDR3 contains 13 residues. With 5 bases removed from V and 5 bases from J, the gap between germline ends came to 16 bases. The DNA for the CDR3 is TGCAGCGTTTTCAGACAGGGCGGGAACGAGCAGTACTTC. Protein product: CSVFRQGGNEQYF.

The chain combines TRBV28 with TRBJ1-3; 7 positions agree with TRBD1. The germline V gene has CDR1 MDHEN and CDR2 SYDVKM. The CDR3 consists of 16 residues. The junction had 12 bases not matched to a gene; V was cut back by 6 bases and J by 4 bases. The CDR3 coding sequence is TGTGCCAGCAGCTCTACTCTTACAGGGGTGGGAAACACCATATATTTT. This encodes CASSSTLTGVGNTIYF. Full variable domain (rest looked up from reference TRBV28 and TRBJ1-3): DVKVTQSSRYLVKRTGEKVFLECVQDMDHENMFWYRQDPGLGLRLIYFSYDVKMKEKGDIPEGYSVSREKKERFSLILESASTNQTSMYLCASSSTLTGVGNTIYFGEGSWLTVV.